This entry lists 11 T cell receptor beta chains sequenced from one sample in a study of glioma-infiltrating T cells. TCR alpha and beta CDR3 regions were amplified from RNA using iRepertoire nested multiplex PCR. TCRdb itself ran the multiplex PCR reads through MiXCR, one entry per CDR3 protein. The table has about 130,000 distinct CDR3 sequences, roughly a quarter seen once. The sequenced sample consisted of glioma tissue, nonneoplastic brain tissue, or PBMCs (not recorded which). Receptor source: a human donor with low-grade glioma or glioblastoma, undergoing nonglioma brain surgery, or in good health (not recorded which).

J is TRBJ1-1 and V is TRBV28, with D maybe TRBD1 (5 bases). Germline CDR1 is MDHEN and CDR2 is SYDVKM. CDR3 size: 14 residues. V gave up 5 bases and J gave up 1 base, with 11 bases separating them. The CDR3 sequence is CASSQWTTNTEAFF. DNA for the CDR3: TGTGCCAGCAGTCAGTGGACAACGAACACTGAAGCTTTCTTT. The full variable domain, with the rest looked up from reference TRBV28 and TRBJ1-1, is DVKVTQSSRYLVKRTGEKVFLECVQDMDHENMFWYRQDPGLGLRLIYFSYDVKMKEKGDIPEGYSVSREKKERFSLILESASTNQTSMYLCASSQWTTNTEAFFGQGTRLTVV.

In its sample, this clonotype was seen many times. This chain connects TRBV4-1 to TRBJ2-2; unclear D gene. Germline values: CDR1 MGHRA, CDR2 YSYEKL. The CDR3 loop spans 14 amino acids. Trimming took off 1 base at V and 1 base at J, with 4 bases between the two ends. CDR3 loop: CASSQGMNTGELFF. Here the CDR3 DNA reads TGCGCCAGCAGCCAAGGGATGAACACCGGGGAGCTGTTTTTT.

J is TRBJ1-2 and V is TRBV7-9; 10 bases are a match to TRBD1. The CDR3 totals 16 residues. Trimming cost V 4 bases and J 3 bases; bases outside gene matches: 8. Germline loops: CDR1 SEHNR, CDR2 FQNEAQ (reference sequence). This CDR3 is CASSSKPGQGYYGYTF. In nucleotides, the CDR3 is TGTGCCAGCAGCTCTAAACCGGGACAGGGGTACTATGGCTACACCTTC.

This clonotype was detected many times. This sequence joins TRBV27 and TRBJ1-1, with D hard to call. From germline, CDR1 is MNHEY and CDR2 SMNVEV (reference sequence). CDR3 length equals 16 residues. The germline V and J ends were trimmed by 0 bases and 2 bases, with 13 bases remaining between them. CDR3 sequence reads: CASSLSIGRVNTEAFF. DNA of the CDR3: TGTGCCAGCAGTTTATCTATCGGGAGGGTCAACACTGAAGCTTTCTTT.

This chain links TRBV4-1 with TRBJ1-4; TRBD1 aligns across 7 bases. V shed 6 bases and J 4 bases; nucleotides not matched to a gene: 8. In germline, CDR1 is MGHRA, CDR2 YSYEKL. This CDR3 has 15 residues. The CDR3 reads CASSRAGTVNEKLFF. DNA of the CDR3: TGCGCCAGCAGTCGCGCCGGGACAGTTAATGAAAAACTGTTTTTT.

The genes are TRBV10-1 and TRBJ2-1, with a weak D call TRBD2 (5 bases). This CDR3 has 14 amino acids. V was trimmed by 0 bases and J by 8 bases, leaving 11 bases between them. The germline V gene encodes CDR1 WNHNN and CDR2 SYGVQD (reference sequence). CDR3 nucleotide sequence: TGCGCCAGCAGTGAGTCCCTCGGGGTGGATGAGCAGTTCTTC. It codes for CASSESLGVDEQFF.

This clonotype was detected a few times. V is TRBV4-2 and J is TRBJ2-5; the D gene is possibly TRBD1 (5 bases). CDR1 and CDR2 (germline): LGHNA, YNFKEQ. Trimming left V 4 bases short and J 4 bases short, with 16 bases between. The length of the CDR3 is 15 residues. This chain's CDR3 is CASSPTTQVGETQYF. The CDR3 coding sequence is TGTGCCAGCAGCCCGACGACACAGGTGGGAGAGACCCAGTACTTC.

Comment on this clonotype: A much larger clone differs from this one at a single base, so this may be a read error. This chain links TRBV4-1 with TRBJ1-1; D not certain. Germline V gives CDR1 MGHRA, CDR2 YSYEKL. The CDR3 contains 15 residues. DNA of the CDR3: TGCTCCAGCAGCCAAGATGGAGGTATGAACACTGAAGCTTTCTTT. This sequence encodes CSSSQDGGMNTEAFF.

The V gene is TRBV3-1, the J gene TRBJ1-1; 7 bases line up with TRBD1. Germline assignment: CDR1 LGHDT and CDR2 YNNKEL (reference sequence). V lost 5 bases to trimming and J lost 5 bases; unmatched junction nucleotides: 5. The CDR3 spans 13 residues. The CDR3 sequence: CASSSGGRTEAFF. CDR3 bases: TGTGCCAGCAGCTCAGGGGGGAGGACTGAAGCTTTCTTT.

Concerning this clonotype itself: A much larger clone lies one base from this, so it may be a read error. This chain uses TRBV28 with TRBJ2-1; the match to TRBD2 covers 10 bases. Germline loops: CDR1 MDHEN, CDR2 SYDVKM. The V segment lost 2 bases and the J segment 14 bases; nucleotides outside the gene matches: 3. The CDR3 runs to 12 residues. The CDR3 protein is CASSLTSGTKFF. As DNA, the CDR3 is TGTGCCAGCAGTTTAACTAGCGGGACAAAGTTCTTC.

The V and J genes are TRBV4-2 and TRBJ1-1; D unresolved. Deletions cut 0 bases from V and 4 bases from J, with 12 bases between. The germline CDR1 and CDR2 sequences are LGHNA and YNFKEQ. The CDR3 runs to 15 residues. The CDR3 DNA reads TGTGCCAGCAGCCAAGAGTGGCAATCGGGCACTGAAGCTTTCTTT. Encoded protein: CASSQEWQSGTEAFF.